The clone carrying this TCR beta chain was detected a few times. Its antigen is unknown. This sample stems from a study of immune evolution from preneoplasia to lung adenocarcinoma. Study-wide results and limits: Clonality was highest in normal lung, lower in later-stage lesions apparently. Top clone frequencies peaked in normal lung, apparently declining through invasive adenocarcinoma.

Generated by immunoSEQ multiplex PCR, the TCRdb table keeps only in-frame clones and is missing some. This table holds under 5,500 clones, 65% to 85% found once. Resections took place in Japan or China from the mid-2010s to the late 2010s. This clonotype was sampled from a person over 45 with lung adenocarcinoma. What was sequenced was FFPE normal lung tissue adjacent to the tumor.

CDR3: CASSLRFLGYTF. In DNA, the CDR3 is TGTGCCAGCAGCTTAAGGTTTCTTGGCTACACCTTC. The V gene is TRBV5-7, the J gene TRBJ1-2, with unresolved D. TRBV5-7 has ORF status, its function being uncertain. The CDR3 extends over 12 amino acids. Trimming left V 2 bases short and J 7 bases short, with 9 bases between.